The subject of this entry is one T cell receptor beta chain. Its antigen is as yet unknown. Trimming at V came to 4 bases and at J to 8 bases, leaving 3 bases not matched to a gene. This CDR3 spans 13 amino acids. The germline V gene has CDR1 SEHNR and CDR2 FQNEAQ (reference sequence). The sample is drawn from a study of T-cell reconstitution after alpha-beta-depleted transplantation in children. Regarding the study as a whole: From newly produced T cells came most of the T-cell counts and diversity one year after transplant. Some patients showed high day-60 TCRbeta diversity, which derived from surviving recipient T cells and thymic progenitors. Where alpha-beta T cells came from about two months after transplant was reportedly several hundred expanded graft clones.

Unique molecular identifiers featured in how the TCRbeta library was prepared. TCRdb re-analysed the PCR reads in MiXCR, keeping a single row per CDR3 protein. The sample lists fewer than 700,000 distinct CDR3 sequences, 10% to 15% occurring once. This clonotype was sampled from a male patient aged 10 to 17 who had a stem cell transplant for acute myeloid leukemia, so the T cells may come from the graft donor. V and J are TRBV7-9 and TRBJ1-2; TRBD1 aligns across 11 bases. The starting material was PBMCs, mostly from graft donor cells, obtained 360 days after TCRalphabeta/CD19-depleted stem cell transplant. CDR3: CASSWDRGNGYTF. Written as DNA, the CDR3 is TGTGCCAGCAGCTGGGACAGGGGGAACGGCTACACCTTC.